Each of the 22 T cell receptor beta chains below was sequenced from the same sample in a study of long-term antiretroviral therapy in people with HIV. Running of the v3.0 immunoSEQ assay took place at survey level. TCRdb keeps only in-frame clones here, not all; method: immunoSEQ multiplex PCR. This sample has around 26,000 clones, with around three quarters found just once. The starting material was unsorted PBMCs, obtained 1.1 years before starting antiretroviral therapy. The receptors were sampled from a woman between 40 and 50 years old with HIV.

The rearrangement links TRBV10-3 to TRBJ2-2; 7 nucleotides align to TRBD2. Per the germline V gene, CDR1 is ENHRY and CDR2 is SYGVKD. The CDR3 covers 16 residues. With 4 bases clipped from V and 5 bases from J, the junction kept 10 bases outside the gene matches. The CDR3 DNA is TGTGCCATCAGTGGTCAAAGCGGGACTACTACCGGGGAGCTGTTTTTT. Translated, it gives CAISGQSGTTTGELFF.

The chain uses TRBV7-2 and TRBJ2-5; D is ambiguous. This CDR3 contains 12 residues. The V end lost 5 bases, the J end lost 6 bases, and 10 bases lay between the germline ends. Germline V CDR1 and CDR2: SGHTA, FQGNSA. CDR3 DNA: TGTGCCAGCAGCACACCCCGCCAGACCCAGTACTTC. Amino acid sequence: CASSTPRQTQYF.

This clone was detected only once. V is TRBV7-9 and J is TRBJ2-1, with D perhaps TRBD1 (5 bases). The germline V gene has CDR1 SEHNR and CDR2 FQNEAQ (reference sequence). The CDR3 spans 13 residues. V lost 1 base to trimming and J lost 5 bases, with 6 bases between them. The CDR3 DNA follows: TGTGCCAGCAGCTTAGTAGGGGACAATGAGCAGTTCTTC. Its translation: CASSLVGDNEQFF. Supplemented by reference TRBV7-9 and TRBJ2-1, the full variable domain reads DTGVSQNPRHKITKRGQNVTFRCDPISEHNRLYWYRQTLGQGPEFLTYFQNEAQLEKSRLLSDRFSAERPKGSFSTLEIQRTEQGDSAMYLCASSLVGDNEQFFGPGTRLTVL.

The V call is TRBV6-5, the J call TRBJ1-2; TRBD1 aligns across 9 bases. Trimming removed 6 bases from V and 8 bases from J; junction bases left unmatched: 10. The CDR3 runs to 14 residues. Germline V gene lookup returns CDR1 MNHEY and CDR2 SVGAGI. The CDR3 spells CASSRTGQGYGYTF. The CDR3 DNA follows: TGTGCCAGCAGCCGAACGGGACAGGGTTACGGCTACACCTTC.

The rearrangement links TRBV30 to TRBJ2-7, with a weak D call TRBD2 (6 bases). The V end was cut by 3 bases, the J end by 3 bases, with 12 bases between. Germline-derived CDR1 and CDR2 are GTSNPN and SVGIG (reference sequence). The CDR3 totals 13 residues. CDR3 sequence reads: CAWSGGLYYEQYF. The CDR3, as DNA: TGTGCCTGGAGCGGGGGATTGTACTACGAGCAGTACTTC. Complete variable domain (other parts from reference TRBV30 and TRBJ2-7): SQTIHQWPATLVQPVGSPLSLECTVEGTSNPNLYWYRQAAGRGLQLLFYSVGIGQISSEVPQNLSASRPQDRQFILSSKKLLLSDSGFYLCAWSGGLYYEQYFGPGTRLTVT.

This clone appeared a single time. The rearrangement links TRBV7-2 to TRBJ1-5; D remains unclear. From germline, CDR1 is SGHTA and CDR2 FQGNSA. The CDR3 totals 13 residues. The V end lost 6 bases, the J end lost 7 bases, and 13 bases lay between the germline ends. The CDR3 region is CASSLEVRQPQHF. For the CDR3, the DNA is TGTGCCAGCAGTTTGGAGGTGAGGCAGCCCCAGCATTTT.

CDR3 loop: CASSSPGTDASGGQYF. CDR3 DNA sequence: TGTGCCAGCAGTTCGCCAGGGACCGACGCCAGCGGTGGGCAGTACTTC. This sequence joins TRBV6-5 and TRBJ2-7; D possibly matches TRBD1 or TRBD2 (5 bases each). V was trimmed by 4 bases and J by 9 bases, leaving 25 bases between them. This CDR3 region has 16 residues. Germline V gene lookup returns CDR1 MNHEY and CDR2 SVGAGI.

The CDR3 sequence is CASRGDRGRGVSTDTQYF. In nucleotides, the CDR3 is TGTGCCAGTAGAGGTGACAGGGGGCGCGGGGTAAGCACAGATACGCAGTATTTT. The genes are TRBV19 and TRBJ2-3; 10 nucleotides line up with TRBD1. The germline V gene has CDR1 LNHDA and CDR2 SQIVND (reference sequence). This CDR3 has 18 residues. V trimming: 6 bases; J trimming: 0 bases; junction bases outside the gene matches: 12.

This chain uses TRBV19 with TRBJ2-7; D call uncertain. CDR1 is LNHDA and CDR2 is SQIVND in the germline V gene (reference sequence). Trimming took off 10 bases at V and 0 bases at J, with 19 bases between the two ends. The CDR3 totals 15 residues. The chain's CDR3 is CATSWGSEASYEQYF. In nucleotides, the CDR3 is TGTGCCACCAGTTGGGGATCTGAAGCCTCCTACGAGCAGTACTTC.

The CDR3 DNA follows: TGTGCCAGCAGCCATTCCCAGGGGGCCAGAGAGACCCAGTACTTC. It encodes CASSHSQGARETQYF. The rearrangement links TRBV14 to TRBJ2-5; 8 bases align to TRBD1. Per the germline V gene, CDR1 is SGHDN and CDR2 is FVKESK. After removal of 3 bases from V and 4 bases from J, the junction contained 7 bases not matched to a gene. The CDR3 has 15 amino acids.

In nucleotides, the CDR3 is TGTGCCATCAGTGAGACAGGGGGGAACACTGAAGCTTTCTTT. This sequence encodes CAISETGGNTEAFF. The V call is TRBV10-3, the J call TRBJ1-1; TRBD1 aligns across 8 bases. There are 14 residues in the CDR3. Germline CDR1 and CDR2: ENHRY and SYGVKD. V was pared by 2 bases and J by 1 base, with 0 bases of the junction left unmatched.

The J gene is TRBJ2-7, the V gene TRBV4-1; the D gene is possibly TRBD2 (6 bases). The CDR3 consists of 15 residues. With 4 bases removed from V and 0 bases from J, the gap between germline ends came to 13 bases. Per the germline V gene, CDR1 is MGHRA and CDR2 is YSYEKL. The CDR3 sequence: CASSPTGSGSYEQYF. CDR3 nucleotides: TGCGCCAGCAGCCCCACCGGTAGCGGCTCCTACGAGCAGTACTTC.

The rearrangement links TRBV29-1 to TRBJ2-2; perhaps D is TRBD1 or TRBD2 (5 bases each). V dropped 5 bases and J dropped 3 bases, with 13 bases sitting between them. Germline V gene data show CDR1 as SQVTM and CDR2 as ANQGSEA. The CDR3 totals 14 residues. CDR3 DNA sequence: TGCAGCGTTCGTTGGCAGGGAGACACCGGGGAGCTGTTTTTT. As protein: CSVRWQGDTGELFF.

The chain recombines TRBV4-3 with TRBJ2-3; tentative D call: TRBD2 (5 bases). V lost 1 base to trimming and J lost 4 bases, with 12 bases between them. Germline V gene lookup returns CDR1 LGHNA and CDR2 YSLEER. This CDR3 spans 15 amino acids. CDR3 protein: CASSQGNLEADTQYF. In DNA, the CDR3 is TGCGCCAGCAGCCAAGGGAATTTGGAGGCAGATACGCAGTATTTT.

V and J are TRBV7-2 and TRBJ2-7; 7 bases agree with TRBD1. CDR3 length: 18 amino acids. Germline assignment: CDR1 SGHTA and CDR2 FQGNSA. The V and J ends lost 5 bases and 4 bases, in that order; junction bases with no gene match: 20. The CDR3 DNA reads TGTGCCAGCAGCATCCGAGGCCTGGGTACAGGGGACAGATACGAGCAGTACTTC. Residues: CASSIRGLGTGDRYEQYF. The whole variable domain, filled in from reference TRBV7-2 and TRBJ2-7, reads GAGVSQSPSNKVTEKGKDVELRCDPISGHTALYWYRQSLGQGLEFLIYFQGNSAPDKSGLPSDRFSAERTGGSVSTLTIQRTQQEDSAVYLCASSIRGLGTGDRYEQYFGPGTRLTVT.

The V call is TRBV29-1, the J call TRBJ1-2, with D perhaps TRBD1 (5 bases). There are 15 residues in the CDR3. CDR1 and CDR2 (germline): SQVTM, ANQGSEA. Trimming took 0 bases from V and 2 from J, leaving 13 bases between them. The CDR3 spells CSVEDWAGRNYGYTF. The CDR3 DNA reads TGCAGCGTTGAAGATTGGGCAGGGAGGAACTATGGCTACACCTTC.

V gene TRBV7-8 combines with J gene TRBJ2-1, with 13 bases identical to TRBD2. With 0 bases clipped from V and 12 bases from J, the junction kept 8 bases outside the gene matches. Germline V gene sequence: CDR1 SGHVS, CDR2 FQNEAQ. The CDR3 has 16 amino acids. CDR3 region: CASSLAGTSGVDGQFF. The CDR3 DNA sequence: TGTGCCAGCAGCTTAGCGGGGACTAGCGGGGTCGACGGGCAGTTCTTC.

The CDR3 coding sequence is TGTGCCAGCAGCCCCGCAGCGACGTACTACGAGCAGTACTTC. Residues: CASSPAATYYEQYF. The chain combines TRBV11-2 with TRBJ2-7; D gene unclear. This CDR3 spans 14 amino acids. Trimming removed 5 bases from V and 3 bases from J, with 14 bases in between. CDR1 is SGHAT, CDR2 FQNNGV, per germline.

This clone was detected once. The chain joins TRBV7-9 to TRBJ1-1; the D gene is possibly TRBD1 (6 bases). Germline V lookup: CDR1 SEHNR, CDR2 FQNEAQ (reference sequence). Trimming shortened V by 5 bases and J by 0 bases, and 13 bases separated the two germline ends. There are 15 residues in the CDR3. The CDR3 region has the DNA TGTGCCAGCAGCACACCACAGGGATTGAACACTGAAGCTTTCTTT. Translated, it gives CASSTPQGLNTEAFF.

The chain combines TRBV9 with TRBJ1-2, with D maybe TRBD1 (6 bases). V was shortened by 6 bases and J by 4 bases, with 19 bases between the two germline ends. CDR3 length: 15 amino acids. Germline V lookup: CDR1 SGDLS, CDR2 YYNGEE. CDR3 sequence reads: CASTKGTGQAYGYTF. In nucleotides, the CDR3 is TGTGCCAGCACCAAGGGCACAGGGCAAGCCTATGGCTACACCTTC.

The genes are TRBV4-1 and TRBJ2-7; TRBD1 matches at 7 bases. This CDR3 comprises 16 residues. The germline V gene encodes CDR1 MGHRA and CDR2 YSYEKL. J was trimmed by 0 bases and V by 4 bases; bases with no gene match: 9. CDR3 sequence: CASSPPGTANSYEQYF. DNA for the CDR3: TGCGCCAGCAGCCCCCCCGGGACAGCGAACTCCTACGAGCAGTACTTC.

The chain combines TRBV5-1 with TRBJ2-7; TRBD1 agrees at 10 bases. J gave up 1 base and V 1 base, and 5 bases lay outside the gene matches. The germline CDR1 and CDR2 sequences are SGHRS and YFSETQ. The CDR3 is 16 amino acids. CDR3: CASSLSPGQGSYEQYF. CDR3 sequence (DNA): TGCGCCAGCAGCTTGTCCCCGGGACAGGGGTCCTACGAGCAGTACTTC.